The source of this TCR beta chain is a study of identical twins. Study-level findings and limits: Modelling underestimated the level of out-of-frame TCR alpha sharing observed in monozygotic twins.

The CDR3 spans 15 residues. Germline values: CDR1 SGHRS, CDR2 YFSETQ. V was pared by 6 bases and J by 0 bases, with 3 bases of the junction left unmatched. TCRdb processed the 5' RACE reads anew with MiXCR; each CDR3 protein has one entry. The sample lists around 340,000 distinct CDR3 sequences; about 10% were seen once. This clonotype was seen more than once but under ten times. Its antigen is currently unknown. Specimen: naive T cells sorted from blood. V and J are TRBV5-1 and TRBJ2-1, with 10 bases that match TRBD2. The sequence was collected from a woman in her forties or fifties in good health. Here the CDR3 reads CASTLAGVSYNEQFF. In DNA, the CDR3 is TGCGCCAGCACCCTAGCGGGAGTCTCCTACAATGAGCAGTTCTTC.